The clone carrying this T cell receptor beta chain came up many times. With 8 bases removed from V and 2 bases from J, the gap between germline ends came to 8 bases. Per germline, CDR1 KGHDR and CDR2 SFDVKD. There are 13 residues in the CDR3. Amplification of TCR beta CDR3 regions used RNA as the template. The TCR CDR3 was amplified in a first-round RT-PCR using the HTBI primer set. Via MiXCR, TCRdb re-called the multiplex PCR reads, giving one row per CDR3 protein. The data show over 450,000 distinct CDR3 sequences, roughly 14% seen once. The sample comes from a study of T cells in Graves' hyperthyroidism and ophthalmopathy.

The gene calls are TRBV24-1 and TRBJ2-2; no reliable D call. Sequencing was performed on blood. The sequence was collected from a woman between 18 and 29 years old with Graves' hyperthyroidism. CDR3 residues: CATIGPNTGELFF. CDR3 in DNA: TGTGCCACCATCGGGCCTAACACCGGGGAGCTGTTTTTT.